Only one count was recorded for the clone carrying this T cell receptor (beta chain). Its antigen remains unknown. The sample comes from a study of T cells in localized non-small cell lung cancer. General observations from the study: Of the tissues analyzed, uninvolved adjacent lung showed maximal T cell clonality, greater than tumor. Median roughly 57 top-100 tumor clones were shared with paired adjacent lung.

The ends were cut back, 6 bases at V and 2 bases at J, with 8 bases in the middle. The CDR3 is made up of 13 amino acids. The germline gives CDR1 MNHEY, CDR2 SMNVEV (reference sequence). TCRdb keeps only in-frame clones here, not all; method: immunoSEQ multiplex PCR. The repertoire holds around 91,000 clones, with roughly 87% as singletons. The TCR sequence derives from a man between 40 and 70 years old with stage I squamous cell lung carcinoma. V gene TRBV27 combines with J gene TRBJ1-3; D is undetermined. Material: peripheral blood, obtained before any cancer treatment. The CDR3 here is CASSSSTGNTIYF. The DNA of the CDR3 is TGTGCCAGCAGCTCCTCAACTGGAAACACCATATATTTT.